This record looks at one TCR beta chain sequence and its context. Its antigen is as yet unknown. TCRdb used MiXCR to reprocess the 5' RACE reads, holding one entry per CDR3 protein. The top ten hold approximately 12% of the sample, which has 430,000 or so distinct CDR3 sequences, 20% to 30% seen once. The length of the CDR3 is 14 residues. Trimming left V 4 bases short and J 4 bases short, with 13 bases between. Per germline, CDR1 SEHNR and CDR2 FQNEAQ (reference sequence). These data come from a study of T-cell memory formation after mild COVID-19. Whole-study context: The TCR clusters were mostly specific to one donor.

Study-level results: CD4+ clones that contracted lay mainly in CM and EM; CD8+ ones lay in EMRA. Some clones that responded turned up in pre-infection memory, which suggests that cross-reactive memory joined in.

The chain has TRBV7-9 and TRBJ1-1; possibly TRBD1 for D (5 bases). Sample: PBMCs or a T cell subset sorted from them (not recorded which). This clonotype originated in an adult woman who had mild COVID-19 (a few samples of this study predate the infection). Cell type and time point are not known. CDR3 protein: CASSSQGRVTEAFF. The CDR3 DNA reads as TGTGCCAGCAGCTCCCAGGGTAGAGTCACTGAAGCTTTCTTT.